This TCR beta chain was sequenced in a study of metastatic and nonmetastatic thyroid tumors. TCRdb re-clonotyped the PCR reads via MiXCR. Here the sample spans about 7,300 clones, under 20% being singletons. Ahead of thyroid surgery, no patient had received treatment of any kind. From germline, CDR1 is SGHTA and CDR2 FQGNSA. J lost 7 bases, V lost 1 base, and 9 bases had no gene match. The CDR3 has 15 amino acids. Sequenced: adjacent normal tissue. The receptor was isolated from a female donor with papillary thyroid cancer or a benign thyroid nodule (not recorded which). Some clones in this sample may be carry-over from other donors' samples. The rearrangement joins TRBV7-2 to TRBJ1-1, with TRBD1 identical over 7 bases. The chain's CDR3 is CASSLEKGAQGEAFF. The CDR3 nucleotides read TGTGCCAGCAGCTTAGAGAAGGGGGCGCAAGGTGAAGCTTTCTTT.